This T cell receptor (beta chain) emerged from a study of early T cells in non-severe SARS-CoV-2 infection. The CDR3 totals 14 residues. Germline V gene sequence: CDR1 DFQATT, CDR2 SNEGSKA (reference sequence). V lost 3 bases to trimming and J lost 2 bases, with 13 bases between them. Study-level results: A preference for anti-spike CD8 responses marked VDJdb matching, which missed private and CD4 specificities.

For this clonotype: No antigen is known for it.

Each cDNA molecule carried a unique molecular identifier. TCRdb reanalysed the 5' RACE reads using MiXCR and keeps one entry per CDR3 protein. The sample has fewer than 100,000 distinct CDR3 sequences; approximately 13% are singletons. The rearrangement links TRBV20-1 to TRBJ1-2; D ambiguous. The source is an adult who was a healthcare worker with PCR-confirmed SARS-CoV-2 infection or an uninfected control (not recorded which). What was sequenced was whole blood. CDR3: CSASWRRVNYGYTF. The CDR3 nucleotides read TGCAGTGCTAGCTGGCGGCGTGTAAACTATGGCTACACCTTC.